The 4 T cell receptor beta chains below all came from one sample that was sequenced in a study of blood T cell repertoires in COVID-19. Clones were sequenced by immunoSEQ multiplex PCR, and TCRdb holds only the in-frame ones, with some missing. This repertoire shows 180,000 or so clones, approximately 86% found once; its top ten account for around 3.5%. The sample comprised peripheral blood. These TCRs come from a man aged 65 to 85 with acute or convalescent COVID-19.

The chain links TRBV6-5 to TRBJ1-1; 7 bases line up with TRBD1. The germline V gene encodes CDR1 MNHEY and CDR2 SVGAGI. CDR3 length: 11 residues. V lost 6 bases, J lost 12 bases, and 7 bases stayed unmatched. CDR3 sequence (DNA): TGTGCCAGCAGCCCGACAGGGACACCTTTCTTT. It yields the protein CASSPTGTPFF.

The chain joins TRBV2 to TRBJ2-7; TRBD1 agrees at 9 bases. The CDR3 has 12 amino acids. CDR1 is SNHLY, CDR2 FYNNEI, per germline. J gave up 5 bases and V 8 bases, and 4 bases lay outside the gene matches. DNA for the CDR3: TGTGCCAGCGGGGGACAGGGAAACGAGCAGTACTTC. Its protein product is CASGGQGNEQYF. The variable domain in full, with the rest retrieved from reference TRBV2 and TRBJ2-7, is EPEVTQTPSHQVTQMGQEVILRCVPISNHLYFYWYRQILGQKVEFLVSFYNNEISEKSEIFDDQFSVERPDGSNFTLKIRSTKLEDSAMYFCASGGQGNEQYFGPGTRLTVT.

The CDR3 loop is CASSRGIGPLQYF. The CDR3 DNA follows: TGTGCCAGCAGTAGGGGGATAGGACCGTTGCAGTACTTC. The chain is built from TRBV11-2 and TRBJ2-7; TRBD1 might be the D (6 bases). V was trimmed by 6 bases and J by 9 bases, leaving 18 bases between them. This CDR3 is built from 13 residues. Per germline, CDR1 SGHAT and CDR2 FQNNGV.

This CDR3 is CASSDISYEQYF. CDR3 DNA sequence: TGTGCCAGCTCGGACATTTCCTACGAGCAGTACTTC. The rearrangement uses TRBV25-1 and TRBJ2-7; D possibly corresponds to TRBD1 (5 bases). Germline V gene data show CDR1 as MGHDK and CDR2 as SYGVNS. The CDR3 loop spans 12 amino acids. V gave up 8 bases and J gave up 1 base, with 9 bases separating them.